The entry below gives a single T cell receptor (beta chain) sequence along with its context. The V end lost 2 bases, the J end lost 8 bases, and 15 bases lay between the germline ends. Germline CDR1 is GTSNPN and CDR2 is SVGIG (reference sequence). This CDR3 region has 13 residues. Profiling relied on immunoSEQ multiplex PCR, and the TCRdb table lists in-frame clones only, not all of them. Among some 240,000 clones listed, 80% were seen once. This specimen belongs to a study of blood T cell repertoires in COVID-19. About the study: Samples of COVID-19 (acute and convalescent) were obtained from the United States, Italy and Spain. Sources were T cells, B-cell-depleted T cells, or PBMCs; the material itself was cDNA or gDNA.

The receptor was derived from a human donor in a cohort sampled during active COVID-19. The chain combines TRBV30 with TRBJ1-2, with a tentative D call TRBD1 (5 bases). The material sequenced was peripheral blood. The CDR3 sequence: CAWSPGLLLGYTF. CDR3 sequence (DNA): TGTGCCTGGAGTCCGGGACTCCTGTTGGGCTACACCTTC.